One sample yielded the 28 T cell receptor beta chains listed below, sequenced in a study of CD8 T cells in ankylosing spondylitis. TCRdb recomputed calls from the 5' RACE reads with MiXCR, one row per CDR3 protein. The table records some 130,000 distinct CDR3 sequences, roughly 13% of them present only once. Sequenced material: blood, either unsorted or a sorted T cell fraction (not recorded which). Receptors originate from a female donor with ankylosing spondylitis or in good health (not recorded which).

In DNA form, the CDR3 reads TGCAGCGCCGGAGGCGGCGGGGAGCTGTTTTTT. Translated: CSAGGGGELFF. The gene calls are TRBV29-1 and TRBJ2-2; tentative D call: TRBD2 (5 bases). V was trimmed by 7 bases and J by 7 bases, leaving 10 bases between them. The CDR3 contains 11 residues. Germline lookup yields CDR1 SQVTM and CDR2 ANQGSEA.

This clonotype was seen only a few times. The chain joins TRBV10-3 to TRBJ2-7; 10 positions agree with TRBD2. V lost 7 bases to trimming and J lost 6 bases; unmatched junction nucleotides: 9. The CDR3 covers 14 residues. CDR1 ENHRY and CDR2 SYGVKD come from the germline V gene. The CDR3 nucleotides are TGTGCCATCACCCGCCAAGCGGGAGGGGGCGAGCAGTACTTC. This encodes CAITRQAGGGEQYF.

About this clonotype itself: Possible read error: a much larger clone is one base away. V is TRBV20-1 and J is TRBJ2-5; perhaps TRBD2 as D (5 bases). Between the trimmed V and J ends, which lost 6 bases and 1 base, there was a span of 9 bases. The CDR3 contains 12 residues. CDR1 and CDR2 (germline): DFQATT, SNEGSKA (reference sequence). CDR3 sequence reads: CSAAGVQETQYF. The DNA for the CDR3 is TGCAGTGCGGCGGGTGTCCAAGAGACCCAGTACTTC.

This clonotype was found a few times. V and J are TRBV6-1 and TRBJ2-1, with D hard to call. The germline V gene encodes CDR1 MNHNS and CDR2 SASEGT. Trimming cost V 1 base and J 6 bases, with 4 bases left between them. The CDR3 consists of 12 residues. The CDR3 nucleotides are TGTGCCAGCAGTGAAGTGGGCAATGAGCAGTTCTTC. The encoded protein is CASSEVGNEQFF.

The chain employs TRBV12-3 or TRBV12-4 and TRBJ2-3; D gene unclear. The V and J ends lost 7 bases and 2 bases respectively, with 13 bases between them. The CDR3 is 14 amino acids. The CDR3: CASTGPPSTDTQYF. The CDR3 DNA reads TGTGCCAGCACCGGTCCTCCCTCCACAGATACGCAGTATTTT.

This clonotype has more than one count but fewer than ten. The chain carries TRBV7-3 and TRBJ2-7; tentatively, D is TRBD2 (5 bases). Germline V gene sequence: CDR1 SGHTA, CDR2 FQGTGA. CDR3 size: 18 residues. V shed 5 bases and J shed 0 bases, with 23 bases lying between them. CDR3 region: CASSAMGSRGRGSYEQYF. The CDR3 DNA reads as TGTGCCAGCAGCGCAATGGGGTCGCGTGGACGGGGCTCCTACGAGCAGTACTTC.

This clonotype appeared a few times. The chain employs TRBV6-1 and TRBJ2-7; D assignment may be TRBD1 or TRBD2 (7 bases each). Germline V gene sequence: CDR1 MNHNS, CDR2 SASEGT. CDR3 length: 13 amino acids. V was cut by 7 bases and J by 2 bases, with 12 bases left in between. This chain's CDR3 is CASIQGGTYEQYF. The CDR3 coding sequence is TGTGCCAGCATTCAGGGGGGGACCTACGAGCAGTACTTC.

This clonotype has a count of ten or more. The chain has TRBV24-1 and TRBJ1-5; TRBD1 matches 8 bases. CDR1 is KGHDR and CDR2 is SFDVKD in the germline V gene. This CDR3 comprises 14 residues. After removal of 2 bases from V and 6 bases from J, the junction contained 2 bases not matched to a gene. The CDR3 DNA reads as TGTGCCACCAGTGATTGGACAGGGAGTCAGCCCCAGCATTTT. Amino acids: CATSDWTGSQPQHF.

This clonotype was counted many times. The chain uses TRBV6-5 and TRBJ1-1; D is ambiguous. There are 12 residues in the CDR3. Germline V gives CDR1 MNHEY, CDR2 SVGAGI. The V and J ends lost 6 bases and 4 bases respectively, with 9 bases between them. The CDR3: CASSRAGTEAFF. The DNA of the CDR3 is TGTGCCAGCAGCCGGGCGGGCACTGAAGCTTTCTTT.

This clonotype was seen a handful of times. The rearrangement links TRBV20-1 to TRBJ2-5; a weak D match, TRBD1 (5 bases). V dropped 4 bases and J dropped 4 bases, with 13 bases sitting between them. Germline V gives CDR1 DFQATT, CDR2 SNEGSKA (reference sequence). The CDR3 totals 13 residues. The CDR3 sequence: CSATVTVGETQYF. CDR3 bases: TGCAGTGCTACAGTGACAGTGGGAGAGACCCAGTACTTC.

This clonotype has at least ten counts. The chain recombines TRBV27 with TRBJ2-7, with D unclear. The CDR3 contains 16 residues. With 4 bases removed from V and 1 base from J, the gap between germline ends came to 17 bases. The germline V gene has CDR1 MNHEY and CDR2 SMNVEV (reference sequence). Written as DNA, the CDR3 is TGTGCCAGCAGTTCCCCCTATTCCACAGCTTCCTACGAGCAGTACTTC. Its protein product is CASSSPYSTASYEQYF.

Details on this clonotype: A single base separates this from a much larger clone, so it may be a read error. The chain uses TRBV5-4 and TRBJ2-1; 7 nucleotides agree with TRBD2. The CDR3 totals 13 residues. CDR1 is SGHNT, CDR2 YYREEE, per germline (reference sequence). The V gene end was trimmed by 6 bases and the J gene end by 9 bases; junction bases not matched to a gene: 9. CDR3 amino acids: CASTRASGTEQFF. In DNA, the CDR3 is TGTGCCAGCACTCGGGCTAGCGGTACTGAGCAGTTCTTC.

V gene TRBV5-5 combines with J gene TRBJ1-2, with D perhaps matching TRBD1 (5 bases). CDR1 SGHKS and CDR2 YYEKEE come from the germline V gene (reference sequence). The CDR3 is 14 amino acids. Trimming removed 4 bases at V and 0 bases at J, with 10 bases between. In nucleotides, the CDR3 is TGTGCCAGCAGCCAACAGGTAGCTAACTATGGCTACACCTTC. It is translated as CASSQQVANYGYTF.

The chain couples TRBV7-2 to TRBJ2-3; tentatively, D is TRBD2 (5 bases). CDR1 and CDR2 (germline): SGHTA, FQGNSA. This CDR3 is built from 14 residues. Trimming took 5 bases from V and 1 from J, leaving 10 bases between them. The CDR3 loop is CASSDTRGTDTQYF. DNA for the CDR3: TGTGCCAGCAGCGATACGCGGGGCACAGATACGCAGTATTTT. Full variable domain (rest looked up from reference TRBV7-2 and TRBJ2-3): GAGVSQSPSNKVTEKGKDVELRCDPISGHTALYWYRQSLGQGLEFLIYFQGNSAPDKSGLPSDRFSAERTGGSVSTLTIQRTQQEDSAVYLCASSDTRGTDTQYFGPGTRLTVL.

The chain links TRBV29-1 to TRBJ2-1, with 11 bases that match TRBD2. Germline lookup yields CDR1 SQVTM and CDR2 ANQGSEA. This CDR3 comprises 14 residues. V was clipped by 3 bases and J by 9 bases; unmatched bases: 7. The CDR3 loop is CSVDTSGSSSEQFF. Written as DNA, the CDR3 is TGCAGCGTTGATACTAGCGGGAGTAGCAGTGAGCAGTTCTTC.

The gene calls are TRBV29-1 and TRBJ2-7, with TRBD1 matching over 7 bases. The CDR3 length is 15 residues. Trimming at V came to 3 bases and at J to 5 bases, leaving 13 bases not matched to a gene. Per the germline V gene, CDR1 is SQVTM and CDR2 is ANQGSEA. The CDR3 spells CSVEGDRGRLDEQYF. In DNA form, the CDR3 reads TGCAGCGTTGAGGGGGATAGGGGGCGCTTGGACGAGCAGTACTTC.

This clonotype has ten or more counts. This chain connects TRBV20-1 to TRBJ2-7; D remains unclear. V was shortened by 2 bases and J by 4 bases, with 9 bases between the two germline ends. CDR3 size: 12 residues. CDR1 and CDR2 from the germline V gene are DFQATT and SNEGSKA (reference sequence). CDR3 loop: CSARLTAYEQYF. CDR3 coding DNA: TGCAGTGCTAGACTAACAGCATACGAGCAGTACTTC.

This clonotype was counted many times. In DNA form, the CDR3 reads TGTGCCAGCAGCCTGGATCGGCTAGTCACCGGGGAGCTGTTTTTT. This codes for CASSLDRLVTGELFF. The V gene is TRBV7-9, the J gene TRBJ2-2; D not resolved. Germline V gene sequence: CDR1 SEHNR, CDR2 FQNEAQ (reference sequence). Trimming took 5 bases from V and 4 from J, leaving 14 bases between them. The CDR3 loop spans 15 amino acids.

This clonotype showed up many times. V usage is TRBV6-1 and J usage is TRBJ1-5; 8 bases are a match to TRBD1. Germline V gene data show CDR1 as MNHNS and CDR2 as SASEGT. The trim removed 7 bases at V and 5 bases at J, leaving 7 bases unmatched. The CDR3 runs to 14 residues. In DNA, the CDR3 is TGTGCCAGCAACCCGGACAGGGACGATCAGCCCCAGCATTTT. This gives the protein CASNPDRDDQPQHF.

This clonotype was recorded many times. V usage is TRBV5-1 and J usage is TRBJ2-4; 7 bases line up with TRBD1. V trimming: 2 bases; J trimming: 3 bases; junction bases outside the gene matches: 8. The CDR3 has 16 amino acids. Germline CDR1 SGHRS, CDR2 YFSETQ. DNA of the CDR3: TGCGCCAGCAGCTTACAGGGGTCGTGGGGCAAAAACATTCAGTACTTC. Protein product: CASSLQGSWGKNIQYF.

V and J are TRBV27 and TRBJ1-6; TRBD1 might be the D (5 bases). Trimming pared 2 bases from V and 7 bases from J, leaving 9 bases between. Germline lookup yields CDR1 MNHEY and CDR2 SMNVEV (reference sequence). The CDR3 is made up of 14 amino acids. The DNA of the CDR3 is TGTGCCAGCAGTTTAGGACATAGCAATTCACCCCTCCACTTT. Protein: CASSLGHSNSPLHF.

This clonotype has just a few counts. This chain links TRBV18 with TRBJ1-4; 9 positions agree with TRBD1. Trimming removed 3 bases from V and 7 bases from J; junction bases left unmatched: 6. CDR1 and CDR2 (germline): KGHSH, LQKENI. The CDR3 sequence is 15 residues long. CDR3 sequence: CASSPPGQGGEKLFF. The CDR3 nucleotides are TGTGCCAGCTCACCGCCGGGACAGGGTGGTGAAAAACTGTTTTTT.

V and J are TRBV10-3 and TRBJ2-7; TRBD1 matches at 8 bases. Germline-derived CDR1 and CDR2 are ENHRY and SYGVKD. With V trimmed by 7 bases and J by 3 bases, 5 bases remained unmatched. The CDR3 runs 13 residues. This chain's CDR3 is CAINSGQGYEQYF. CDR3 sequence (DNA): TGTGCCATCAATTCAGGACAGGGCTACGAGCAGTACTTC.

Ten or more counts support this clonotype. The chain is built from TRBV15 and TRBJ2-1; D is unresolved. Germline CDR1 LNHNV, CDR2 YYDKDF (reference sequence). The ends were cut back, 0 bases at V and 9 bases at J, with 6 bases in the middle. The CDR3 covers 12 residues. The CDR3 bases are TGTGCCACCAGCAGAGATGGCGGTGAGCAGTTCTTC. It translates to CATSRDGGEQFF.

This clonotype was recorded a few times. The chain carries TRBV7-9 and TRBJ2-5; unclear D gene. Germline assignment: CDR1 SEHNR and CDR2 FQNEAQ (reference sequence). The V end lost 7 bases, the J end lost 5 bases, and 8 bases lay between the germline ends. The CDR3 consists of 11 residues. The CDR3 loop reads CASTWDETQYF. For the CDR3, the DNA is TGTGCCAGCACCTGGGATGAGACCCAGTACTTC.

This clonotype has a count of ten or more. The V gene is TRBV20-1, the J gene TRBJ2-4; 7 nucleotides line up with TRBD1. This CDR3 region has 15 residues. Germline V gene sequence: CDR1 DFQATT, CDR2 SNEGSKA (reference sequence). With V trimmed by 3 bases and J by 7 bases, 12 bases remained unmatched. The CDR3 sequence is CSASPRDSGPNIQYF. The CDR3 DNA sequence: TGCAGTGCTAGTCCCCGGGACAGCGGACCTAACATTCAGTACTTC.

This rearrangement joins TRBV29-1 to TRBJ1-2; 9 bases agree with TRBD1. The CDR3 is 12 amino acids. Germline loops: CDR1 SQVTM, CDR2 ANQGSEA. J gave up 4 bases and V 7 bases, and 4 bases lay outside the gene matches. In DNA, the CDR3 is TGCAGCGGACAGGACAGGGGCTATGGCTACACCTTC. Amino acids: CSGQDRGYGYTF.

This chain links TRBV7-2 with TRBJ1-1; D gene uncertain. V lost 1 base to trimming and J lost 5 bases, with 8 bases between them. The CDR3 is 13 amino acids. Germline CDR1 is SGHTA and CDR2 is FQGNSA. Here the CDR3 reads CASSLVKGTEAFF. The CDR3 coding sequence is TGTGCCAGCAGCTTAGTCAAGGGAACTGAAGCTTTCTTT.